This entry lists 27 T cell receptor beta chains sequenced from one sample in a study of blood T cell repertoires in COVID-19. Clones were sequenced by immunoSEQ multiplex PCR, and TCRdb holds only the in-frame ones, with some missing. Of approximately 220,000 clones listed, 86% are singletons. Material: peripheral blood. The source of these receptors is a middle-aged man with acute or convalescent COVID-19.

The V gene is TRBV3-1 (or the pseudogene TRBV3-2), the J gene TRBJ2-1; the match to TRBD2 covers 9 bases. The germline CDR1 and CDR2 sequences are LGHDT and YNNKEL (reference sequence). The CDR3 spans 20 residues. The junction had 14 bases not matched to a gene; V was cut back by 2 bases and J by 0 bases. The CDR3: CASSQSAPRAGGDSYNEQFF. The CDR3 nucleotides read TGTGCCAGCAGCCAATCTGCCCCTCGAGCGGGGGGAGACTCCTACAATGAGCAGTTCTTC.

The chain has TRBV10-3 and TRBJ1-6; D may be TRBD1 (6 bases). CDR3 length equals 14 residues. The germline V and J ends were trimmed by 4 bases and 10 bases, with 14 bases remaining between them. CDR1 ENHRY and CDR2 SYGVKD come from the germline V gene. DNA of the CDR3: TGTGCCATCAGTGGAACAGGGAAAGGGTCACCCCTCCACTTT. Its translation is CAISGTGKGSPLHF.

DNA of the CDR3: TGTGCCAGCAGCGCCGACAGAAATCAGCCCCAGCATTTT. Amino acids: CASSADRNQPQHF. The chain joins TRBV7-7 to TRBJ1-5; D possibly corresponds to TRBD1 (5 bases). Per germline, CDR1 SSHAT and CDR2 FNYEAQ (reference sequence). The CDR3 extends over 13 amino acids. The V gene lost 5 bases and the J gene lost 4 bases, with 9 bases spanning the gap.

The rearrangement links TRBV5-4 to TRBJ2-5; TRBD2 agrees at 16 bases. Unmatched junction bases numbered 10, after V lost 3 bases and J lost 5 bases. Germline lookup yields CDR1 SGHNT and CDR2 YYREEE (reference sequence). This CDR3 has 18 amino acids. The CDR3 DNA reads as TGTGCCAGCAGCTCGGGACTAGCGGGGGGGCTACACAGGGAGACCCAGTACTTC. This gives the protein CASSSGLAGGLHRETQYF.

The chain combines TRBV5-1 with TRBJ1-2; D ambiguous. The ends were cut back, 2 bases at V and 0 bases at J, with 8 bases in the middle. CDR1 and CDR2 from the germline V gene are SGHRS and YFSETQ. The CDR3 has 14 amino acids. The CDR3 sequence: CASSFQAANYGYTF. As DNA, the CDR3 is TGCGCCAGCAGCTTCCAGGCCGCTAACTATGGCTACACCTTC.

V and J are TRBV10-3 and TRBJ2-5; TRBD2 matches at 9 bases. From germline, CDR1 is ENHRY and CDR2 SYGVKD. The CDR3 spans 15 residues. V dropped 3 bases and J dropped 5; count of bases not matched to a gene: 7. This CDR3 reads CAISEPGLATETQYF. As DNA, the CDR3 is TGTGCCATCAGTGAACCGGGACTAGCAACTGAGACCCAGTACTTC.

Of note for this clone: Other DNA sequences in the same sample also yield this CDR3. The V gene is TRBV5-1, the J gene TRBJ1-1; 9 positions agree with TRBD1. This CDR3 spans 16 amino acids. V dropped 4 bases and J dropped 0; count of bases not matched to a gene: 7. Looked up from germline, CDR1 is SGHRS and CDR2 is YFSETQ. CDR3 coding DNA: TGCGCCAGCAGCCCCAGACAGGGGGGGATGAACACTGAAGCTTTCTTT. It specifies CASSPRQGGMNTEAFF.

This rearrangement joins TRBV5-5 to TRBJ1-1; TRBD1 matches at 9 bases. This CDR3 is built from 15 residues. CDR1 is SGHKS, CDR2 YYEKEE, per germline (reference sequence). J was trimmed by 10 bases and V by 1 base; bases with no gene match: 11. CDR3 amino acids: CASSLTQQGAMRAFF. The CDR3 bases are TGTGCCAGCAGCTTGACCCAACAGGGGGCTATGCGAGCTTTCTTT.

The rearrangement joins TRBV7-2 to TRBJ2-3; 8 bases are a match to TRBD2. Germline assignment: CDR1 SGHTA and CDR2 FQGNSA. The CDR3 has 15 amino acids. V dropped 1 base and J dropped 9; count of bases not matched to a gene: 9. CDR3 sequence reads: CASSLVAGGLRTQYF. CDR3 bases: TGTGCCAGCAGCTTAGTGGCGGGGGGCCTACGGACGCAGTATTTT.

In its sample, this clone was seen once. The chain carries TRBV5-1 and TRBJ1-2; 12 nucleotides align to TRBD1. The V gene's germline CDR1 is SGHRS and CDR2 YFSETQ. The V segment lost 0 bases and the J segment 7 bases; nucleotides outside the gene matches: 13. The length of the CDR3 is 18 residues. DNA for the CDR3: TGCGCCAGCAGCTTGGAACCGGGACAGGGGGCCGGGTATTTTGGCTACACCTTC. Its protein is CASSLEPGQGAGYFGYTF.

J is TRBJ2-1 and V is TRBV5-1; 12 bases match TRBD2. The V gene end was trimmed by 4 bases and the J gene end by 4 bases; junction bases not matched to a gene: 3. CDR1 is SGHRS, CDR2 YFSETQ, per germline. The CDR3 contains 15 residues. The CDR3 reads CASSIGLAGYNEQFF. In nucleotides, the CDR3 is TGCGCCAGCAGCATTGGACTAGCGGGGTACAATGAGCAGTTCTTC.

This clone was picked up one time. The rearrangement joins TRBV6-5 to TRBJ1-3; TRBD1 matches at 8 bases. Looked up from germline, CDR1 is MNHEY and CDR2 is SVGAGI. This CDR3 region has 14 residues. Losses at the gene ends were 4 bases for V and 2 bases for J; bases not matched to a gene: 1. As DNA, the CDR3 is TGTGCCAGCAGTTCAGGGGGCGCTGGAAACACCATATATTTT. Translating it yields CASSSGGAGNTIYF.

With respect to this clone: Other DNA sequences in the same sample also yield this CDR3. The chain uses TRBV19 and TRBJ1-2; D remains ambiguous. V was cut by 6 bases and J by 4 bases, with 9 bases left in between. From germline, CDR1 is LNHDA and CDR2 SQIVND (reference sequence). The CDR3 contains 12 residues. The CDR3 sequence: CASRGSFYGYTF. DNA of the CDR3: TGTGCCAGTAGGGGCAGCTTCTATGGCTACACCTTC.

The CDR3 DNA is TGTGCCAGCTCATTCGGGACAGCGAACACCGGGGAGCTGTTTTTT. Protein product: CASSFGTANTGELFF. The chain carries TRBV18 and TRBJ2-2; 7 bases line up with TRBD1. There are 15 residues in the CDR3. The V and J ends lost 5 bases and 0 bases, in that order; junction bases with no gene match: 3. Germline V gene sequence: CDR1 KGHSH, CDR2 LQKENI.

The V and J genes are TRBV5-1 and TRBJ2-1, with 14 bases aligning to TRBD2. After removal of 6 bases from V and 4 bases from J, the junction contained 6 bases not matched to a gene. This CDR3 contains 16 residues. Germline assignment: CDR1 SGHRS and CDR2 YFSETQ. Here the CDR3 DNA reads TGCGCCAGCATCGGGACTAGCGGGGGCCGTTACAATGAGCAGTTCTTC. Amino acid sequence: CASIGTSGGRYNEQFF.

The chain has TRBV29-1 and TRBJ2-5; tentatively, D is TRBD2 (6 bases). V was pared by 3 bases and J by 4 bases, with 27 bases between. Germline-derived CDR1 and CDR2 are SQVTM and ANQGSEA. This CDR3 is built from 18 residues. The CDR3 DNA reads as TGCAGCGTTGACCCCCAAAGGGGCCGACTAGTCGGGGGAGAGACCCAGTACTTC. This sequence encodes CSVDPQRGRLVGGETQYF.

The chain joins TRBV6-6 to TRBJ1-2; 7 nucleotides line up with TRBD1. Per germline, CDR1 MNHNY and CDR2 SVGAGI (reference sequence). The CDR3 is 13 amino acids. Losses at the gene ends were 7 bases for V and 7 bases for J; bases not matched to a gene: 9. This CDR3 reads CASKEGQNGGYTF. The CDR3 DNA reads TGTGCCAGCAAGGAGGGACAGAACGGTGGCTACACCTTC.

In nucleotides, the CDR3 is TGTGCCAGCAGTGTATTCCAGGGTGGTCCCGGGGAGCTGTTTTTT. Its protein product is CASSVFQGGPGELFF. V and J are TRBV2 and TRBJ2-2, with TRBD1 as a possible D gene (5 bases). Deletions cut 4 bases from V and 6 bases from J, with 15 bases between. The CDR3 has 15 amino acids. Germline V CDR1 and CDR2: SNHLY, FYNNEI.

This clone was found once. The CDR3 bases are TGTGCCACCAGTGATTCCGGGACAGCTAAAACCGGCACAGATACGCAGTATTTT. Protein sequence: CATSDSGTAKTGTDTQYF. The chain uses TRBV24-1 and TRBJ2-3; 7 bases map to TRBD1. The CDR3 runs 18 residues. Looked up from germline, CDR1 is KGHDR and CDR2 is SFDVKD. Trimming took 2 bases from V and 1 from J; bases not matched to a gene: 11.

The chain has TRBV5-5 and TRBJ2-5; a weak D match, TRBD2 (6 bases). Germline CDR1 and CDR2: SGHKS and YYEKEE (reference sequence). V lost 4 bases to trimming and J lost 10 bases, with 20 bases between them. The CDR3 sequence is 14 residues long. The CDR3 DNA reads TGTGCCAGCAGCCGACAAGTTCAGCCGGAGGGCCAGTACTTC. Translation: CASSRQVQPEGQYF.

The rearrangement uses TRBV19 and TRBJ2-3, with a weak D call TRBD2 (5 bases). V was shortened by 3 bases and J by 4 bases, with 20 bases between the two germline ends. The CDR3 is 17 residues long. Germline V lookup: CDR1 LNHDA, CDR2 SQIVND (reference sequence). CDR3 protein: CASSIRRRVSVADTQYF. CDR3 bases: TGTGCCAGTAGTATTAGAAGGCGGGTTAGTGTGGCAGATACGCAGTATTTT.

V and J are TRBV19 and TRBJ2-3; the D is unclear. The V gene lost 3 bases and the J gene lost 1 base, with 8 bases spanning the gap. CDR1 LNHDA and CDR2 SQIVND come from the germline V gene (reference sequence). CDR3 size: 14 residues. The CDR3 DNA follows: TGTGCCAGTAGTATGTCGTTAGGCACAGATACGCAGTATTTT. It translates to CASSMSLGTDTQYF.

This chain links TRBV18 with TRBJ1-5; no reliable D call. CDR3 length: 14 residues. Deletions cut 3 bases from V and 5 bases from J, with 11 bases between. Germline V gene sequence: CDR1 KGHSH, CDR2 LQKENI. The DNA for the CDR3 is TGTGCCAGCTCACCCCTCCCCACGGATCAGCCCCAGCATTTT. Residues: CASSPLPTDQPQHF.

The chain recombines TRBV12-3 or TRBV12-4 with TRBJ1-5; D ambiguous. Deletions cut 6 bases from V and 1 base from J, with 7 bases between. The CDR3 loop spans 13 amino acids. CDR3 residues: CASSLQSNQPQHF. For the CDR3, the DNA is TGTGCCAGCAGCCTCCAGAGCAATCAGCCCCAGCATTTT.

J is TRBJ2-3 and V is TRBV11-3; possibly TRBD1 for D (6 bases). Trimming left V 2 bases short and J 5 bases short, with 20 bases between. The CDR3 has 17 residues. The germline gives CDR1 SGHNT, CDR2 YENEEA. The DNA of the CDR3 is TGTGCCAGCAGCTTATCGGCACCACAGGGCTTTGAAGATACGCAGTATTTT. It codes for CASSLSAPQGFEDTQYF.

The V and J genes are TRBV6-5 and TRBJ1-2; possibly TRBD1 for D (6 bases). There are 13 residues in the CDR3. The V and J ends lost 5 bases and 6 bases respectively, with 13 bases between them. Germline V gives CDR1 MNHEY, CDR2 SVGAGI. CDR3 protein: CASSQRQVNGYTF. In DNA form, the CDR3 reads TGTGCCAGCAGTCAACGACAGGTCAATGGCTACACCTTC.

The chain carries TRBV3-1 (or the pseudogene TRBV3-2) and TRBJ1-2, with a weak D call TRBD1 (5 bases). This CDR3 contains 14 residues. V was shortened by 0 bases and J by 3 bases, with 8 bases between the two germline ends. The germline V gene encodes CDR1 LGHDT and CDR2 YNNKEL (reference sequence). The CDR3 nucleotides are TGTGCCAGCAGCCAAGAGGGGCAGGACTATGGCTACACCTTC. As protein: CASSQEGQDYGYTF.